The clone carrying this T cell receptor (beta chain) was seen once. This specimen comes from a study of blood T cell repertoires in COVID-19. On the study more broadly: From the United States, Italy and Spain came samples of acute and convalescent COVID-19. Sources were T cells, B-cell-depleted T cells, or PBMCs; the material itself was cDNA or gDNA.

Methods used by the authors: Cell counts per sample came from amplifying reference gene primers. This table comes from immunoSEQ multiplex PCR, and its TCRdb copy is limited to in-frame clones, with some not included. D and trimming come from the DNA, and the V and J calls and clone size come from that table. Of fewer than 300,000 clones in the sample, 83% are singletons; the top ten hold 8% to 10%. The CDR3 length is 15 residues. With 3 bases removed from V and 1 base from J, the gap between germline ends came to 12 bases. Germline-derived CDR1 and CDR2 are KGHSH and LQKENI. The rearrangement uses TRBV18 and TRBJ1-1; D unclear. Specimen: peripheral blood. The receptor's source is a woman aged 50 to 60 who had recovered from COVID-19. For the CDR3, the DNA is TGTGCCAGCTCACCGCGCATCGAGCCGAACACTGAAGCTTTCTTT. Translation gives CASSPRIEPNTEAFF. Combining the CDR3 with reference TRBV18 and TRBJ1-1 gives the whole variable domain NAGVMQNPRHLVRRRGQEARLRCSPMKGHSHVYWYRQLPEEGLKFMVYLQKENIIDESGMPKERFSAEFPKEGPSILRIQQVVRGDSAAYFCASSPRIEPNTEAFFGQGTRLTVV.